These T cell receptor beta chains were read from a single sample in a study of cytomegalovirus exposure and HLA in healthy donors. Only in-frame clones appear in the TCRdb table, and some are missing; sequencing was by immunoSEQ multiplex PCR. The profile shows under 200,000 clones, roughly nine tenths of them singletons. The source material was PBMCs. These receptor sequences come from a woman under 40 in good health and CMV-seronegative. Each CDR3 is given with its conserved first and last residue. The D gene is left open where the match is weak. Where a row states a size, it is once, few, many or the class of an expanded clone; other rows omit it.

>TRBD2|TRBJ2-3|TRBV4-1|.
TGCGCCAGCAGCCAAGAAGTCGTACTAGCGGTTCTGAGTGGCACAGACGATACGCAGTATTTT
CASSQEVVLAVLSGTDDTQYF
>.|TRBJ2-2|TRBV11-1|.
TGTGCCAGCAGTTCCGGACAGTTCACCGGGGAGCTGTTTTTT
CASSSGQFTGELFF
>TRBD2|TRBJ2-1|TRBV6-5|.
TGTGCCAGCACCCGAGCGGGAGCTAGTGACAATGAGCAGTTCTTC
CASTRAGASDNEQFF
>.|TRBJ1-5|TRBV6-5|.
TGTGCCAGCACCCCGGGGGGGAATCAGCCCCAGCATTTT
CASTPGGNQPQHF
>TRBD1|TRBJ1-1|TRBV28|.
TGTGCCAGCAGTTCGACAGGGGGGATGAACACTGAAGCTTTCTTT
CASSSTGGMNTEAFF
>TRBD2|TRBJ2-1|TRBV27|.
TGTGCCAGCAGTTTGTCAGCGGGAGGGCCCTTAAATGAGCAGTTCTTC
CASSLSAGGPLNEQFF
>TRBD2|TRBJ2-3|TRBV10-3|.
TGTGCCATCAGTGATCAGTTAGCGGGGAGGAGCACAGATACGCAGTATTTT
CAISDQLAGRSTDTQYF
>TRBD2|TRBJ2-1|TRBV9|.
TGTGCCAGCAGCTCGGAGGCGGGGGGAACCTCCTACAATGAGCAGTTCTTC
CASSSEAGGTSYNEQFF
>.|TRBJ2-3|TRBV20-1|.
TGCAGTGCTCCAGACTCAGATACGCAGTATTTT
CSAPDSDTQYF
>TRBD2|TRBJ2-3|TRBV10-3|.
TGTGCCATCAGTGCGGCGGGAGTTGGGACAGATACGCAGTATTTT
CAISAAGVGTDTQYF
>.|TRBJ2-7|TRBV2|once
TGTGCCAGCAGTGAACAGGGGTTCTCCTACGAGCAGTACTTC
CASSEQGFSYEQYF
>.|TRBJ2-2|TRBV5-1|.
TGCGCCAGCAGCTTGTTTGTTGGGGGCACCGGGGAGCTGTTTTTT
CASSLFVGGTGELFF
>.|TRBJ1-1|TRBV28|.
TGTGCCAGCAGTCTCTTGAACACTGAAGCTTTCTTT
CASSLLNTEAFF
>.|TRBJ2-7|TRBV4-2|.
TGTGCCAGCAGCGACAGACTAAACTCCTACGAGCAGTACTTC
CASSDRLNSYEQYF
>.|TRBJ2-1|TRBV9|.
TGTGCCAGCAGCGCCCAGTGGGGAGAGGGGATCTCCAATGAGCAGTTCTTC
CASSAQWGEGISNEQFF
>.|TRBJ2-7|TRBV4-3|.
TGCGCCAGCAGCCCCCGAGCGGGTTCCTATGAGCAGTACTTC
CASSPRAGSYEQYF
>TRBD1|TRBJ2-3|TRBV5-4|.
TGTGCCAGCAGTCCCTACAGGGGTAGCACAGATACGCAGTATTTT
CASSPYRGSTDTQYF
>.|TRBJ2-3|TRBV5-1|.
TGCGCCAGCAGCTTGGTCATTCGGTCAGGGCATCCCCGCTCCACAGATACGCAGTATTTT
CASSLVIRSGHPRSTDTQYF
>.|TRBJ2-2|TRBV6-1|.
TGTGCCAGCACCCCGAACTGGGGCACCGGGGAGCTGTTTTTT
CASTPNWGTGELFF
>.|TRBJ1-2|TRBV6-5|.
TGTGCCAGCAGTGCCCCGTACTATGGCTACACCTTC
CASSAPYYGYTF
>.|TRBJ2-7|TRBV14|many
TGTGCCAGCAGCCAGCGGTTTGAGGGAAGGTACGAGCAGTACTTC
CASSQRFEGRYEQYF
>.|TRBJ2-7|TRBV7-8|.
TGTGCCAGCAGCTCAAGGGGAGGCTCCTACGAGCAGTACTTC
CASSSRGGSYEQYF
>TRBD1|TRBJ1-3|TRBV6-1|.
TGTGCCAGCAGTGAAACCGACAGGGGGCATGGAAACACCATATATTTT
CASSETDRGHGNTIYF
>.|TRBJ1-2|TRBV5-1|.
TGCGCCAGCCGACCCAACGAAGACAGAATGCTTGGCTACACCTTC
CASRPNEDRMLGYTF
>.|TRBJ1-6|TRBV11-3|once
TGTGCCAGCAGCTTAGTTTCAGGGGATTCACCCCTCCACTTT
CASSLVSGDSPLHF